This is a list of T cell receptor beta chains from one sample in a study of technical replicates of blood from a few donors. Method: immunoSEQ multiplex PCR; TCRdb's copy keeps in-frame clones and lacks some. The repertoire includes 65,000 to 85,000 clones, around nine tenths of them detected once, and roughly 0.37% sits in the top ten. Source material: T cells isolated from PBMCs. Receptor source: a human donor in good health. The CDR3 runs from the conserved cysteine through the conserved F or W. D genes are given only for firm matches. Part of the rows lack a size; the others show once, few, many or a class for expanded clones.

V	D	size	J	CDR3	DNA
TRBV7-7	TRBD2	-	TRBJ2-3	CASSLRLAGAGDTQYF	TGTGCTAGCAGCTTACGACTAGCGGGCGCTGGGGATACGCAGTATTTT
TRBV7-3	-	-	TRBJ1-4	CASSSSGSRNEKLFF	TGTGCCAGCAGCTCCTCCGGGTCCAGAAATGAAAAACTGTTTTTT
TRBV10-1	-	-	TRBJ2-1	CASSEFSGSEQFF	TGCGCCAGCAGTGAATTTAGTGGGAGTGAGCAGTTCTTC
TRBV10-2	-	once	TRBJ1-2	CATHETVYGYTF	TGCGCCACCCATGAGACAGTCTATGGCTACACCTTC
TRBV7-8	TRBD1	-	TRBJ2-7	CASSPGTGGPYEQYF	TGTGCCAGCAGCCCCGGGACAGGGGGGCCCTACGAGCAGTACTTC
TRBV15	TRBD1	-	TRBJ2-5	CATSKLGQGQETQYF	TGTGCCACCAGCAAGCTAGGACAGGGCCAAGAGACCCAGTACTTC
TRBV25-1	-	-	TRBJ2-5	CASSEPLAGQETQYF	TGTGCCAGCAGTGAACCCCTAGCCGGCCAAGAGACCCAGTACTTC
TRBV19	TRBD1	-	TRBJ2-7	CASSMWSGGIYEQYF	TGTGCCAGTAGTATGTGGTCAGGGGGAATCTACGAGCAGTACTTC
TRBV5-1	-	-	TRBJ2-1	CASTPEGKFRDDNEQFF	TGCGCCAGCACCCCCGAGGGAAAATTCCGGGATGACAATGAGCAGTTCTTC
TRBV2	-	-	TRBJ1-5	CASSELEGRNQPQHF	TGTGCCAGCAGTGAATTAGAGGGCAGAAATCAGCCCCAGCATTTT
TRBV5-1	-	-	TRBJ2-7	CASSLLASLGVYEQYF	TGCGCCAGCAGCTTATTAGCCAGCCTGGGAGTCTACGAGCAGTACTTC
TRBV2	-	-	TRBJ2-5	CASSPRTGGETQYF	TGTGCCAGCAGTCCGAGGACAGGAGGGGAGACCCAGTACTTC
TRBV7-9	-	-	TRBJ1-1	CASSLDSNTEAFF	TGTGCCAGCAGCTTGGACAGCAACACTGAAGCTTTCTTT
TRBV7-2	TRBD1	-	TRBJ2-5	CASSLADRGRAIKETQYF	TGTGCCAGCAGCTTAGCTGACAGGGGCCGCGCGATAAAAGAGACCCAGTACTTC
TRBV4-1	-	-	TRBJ1-5	CASSRETGLGQPQHF	TGCGCCAGCAGCCGGGAGACGGGGTTAGGACAGCCCCAGCATTTT
TRBV2	-	-	TRBJ1-2	CASSEARAGETYGYTF	TGTGCCAGCAGTGAGGCTAGGGCAGGGGAAACTTATGGCTACACCTTC
TRBV13	TRBD2	-	TRBJ2-7	CASDTRTSGYREQYF	TGTGCCAGTGATACGAGAACTAGCGGCTATCGCGAGCAGTACTTC
TRBV18	TRBD1	-	TRBJ1-1	CASSPYGQDEAFF	TGTGCCAGCTCACCATACGGACAGGATGAAGCTTTCTTT
TRBV6-5	TRBD2	once	TRBJ2-7	CASSYGLAGIYEQYF	TGTGCCAGCAGTTACGGCCTAGCGGGAATTTACGAGCAGTACTTC
TRBV5-1	TRBD1	-	TRBJ1-1	CASSGGTGAEAFF	TGCGCCAGCAGCGGGGGGACAGGGGCTGAAGCTTTCTTT
TRBV7-2	-	-	TRBJ1-5	CASSLVSGDQPQHF	TGTGCCAGCAGCTTAGTCTCAGGGGATCAGCCCCAGCATTTT
TRBV4-2	TRBD1	few	TRBJ1-4	CASSQSGTGNEKLFF	TGTGCCAGCAGCCAATCCGGGACAGGGAACGAAAAACTGTTTTTT
TRBV6-5	-	-	TRBJ2-3	CASSFLSGLTDTQYF	TGTGCCAGCAGTTTCCTCAGTGGACTGACGGATACGCAGTATTTT
TRBV30	TRBD1	-	TRBJ1-1	CAWRPGQGFTEAFF	TGTGCCTGGAGGCCGGGACAGGGGTTCACTGAAGCTTTCTTT
TRBV27	TRBD1	-	TRBJ2-7	CASSADRSSYEQYF	TGTGCCAGCAGCGCGGACAGGAGCTCCTACGAGCAGTACTTC
TRBV4-1	-	-	TRBJ2-7	CASSQEFRDFREQYF	TGCGCCAGCAGCCAAGAATTCAGGGACTTCCGCGAGCAGTACTTC
TRBV5-1	TRBD2	-	TRBJ2-2	CASSFSGRKEKTGELFF	TGCGCCAGCAGCTTTAGCGGGAGAAAAGAGAAAACCGGGGAGCTGTTTTTT
TRBV5-6	TRBD1	-	TRBJ1-4	CASSRDRGSNEKLFF	TGTGCCAGCAGCCGGGACAGGGGTTCTAATGAAAAACTGTTTTTT
TRBV9	-	-	TRBJ1-2	CASSVGQPDYYGYTF	TGTGCCAGCAGCGTAGGCCAGCCGGACTATTATGGCTACACCTTC
TRBV30	TRBD2	once	TRBJ2-1	CAWQLAEVSNEQFF	TGTGCCTGGCAACTAGCGGAGGTCAGCAATGAGCAGTTCTTC
TRBV18	TRBD1	-	TRBJ2-3	CASSPQQGAITDTQYF	TGTGCCAGCTCACCACAGCAGGGGGCTATCACAGATACGCAGTATTTT
TRBV28	TRBD1	-	TRBJ2-5	CASKDRVRETETQYF	TGTGCCAGCAAAGACAGGGTAAGAGAGACGGAGACCCAGTACTTC
TRBV7-2	-	-	TRBJ1-1	CASSTPRGGGAEAFF	TGTGCCAGCAGCACCCCTAGGGGGGGTGGGGCTGAAGCTTTCTTT
TRBV7-9	-	-	TRBJ2-7	CASSLGGREQYF	TGTGCCAGCAGCTTAGGAGGTCGCGAGCAGTACTTC
TRBV18	-	-	TRBJ1-2	CASSPPGDPNYGYTF	TGTGCCAGCTCACCCCCAGGGGACCCTAACTATGGCTACACCTTC
TRBV7-9	-	-	TRBJ1-1	CASSLLPSSVEAFF	TGTGCCAGCAGCTTATTACCGTCCTCGGTTGAAGCTTTCTTT
TRBV7-2	TRBD2	-	TRBJ2-7	CASSLVGASGTFYEQYF	TGTGCCAGCAGCTTAGTCGGGGCTAGCGGGACTTTCTACGAGCAGTACTTC
TRBV19	-	once	TRBJ1-1	CASSIPQGSAAFF	TGTGCCAGTAGTATCCCGCAGGGTTCGGCGGCTTTCTTT
TRBV4-3	TRBD2	-	TRBJ2-1	CASSQDWREGLNEQFF	TGCGCCAGCAGCCAAGATTGGCGGGAGGGTTTGAATGAGCAGTTCTTC
TRBV4-1	TRBD1	-	TRBJ2-7	CASSQDRGKGQYF	TGCGCCAGCAGCCAAGACAGGGGGAAAGGGCAGTACTTC
TRBV15	TRBD1	-	TRBJ1-1	CATSRASFRDRGRWTEAFF	TGTGCCACCAGCAGAGCCAGCTTCCGGGACAGGGGGCGCTGGACTGAAGCTTTCTTT
TRBV6-5	TRBD2	-	TRBJ2-3	CASSLLAERTDTQYF	TGTGCCAGCAGTCTGCTAGCGGAGCGCACAGATACGCAGTATTTT
TRBV4-1	TRBD1	-	TRBJ1-2	CASTPTGDRYGYTF	TGCGCCAGCACCCCGACAGGGGATCGCTATGGCTACACCTTC
TRBV5-8	-	-	TRBJ1-2	CASSLRQIPANYGYTF	TGTGCCAGCAGCTTGAGACAGATTCCAGCTAACTATGGCTACACCTTC
TRBV9	TRBD2	-	TRBJ2-3	CASSASGGSADTQYF	TGTGCCAGCAGCGCTAGCGGGGGAAGTGCAGATACGCAGTATTTT
TRBV7-2	-	once	TRBJ1-2	CASSLQVNGLIYGYTF	TGTGCCAGCAGCTTACAGGTGAACGGCTTAATCTATGGCTACACCTTC
TRBV11-3	TRBD1	-	TRBJ2-7	CASSFRDRGEEQYF	TGTGCCAGCAGCTTTAGGGACAGGGGCGAGGAGCAGTACTTC
TRBV11-2	-	-	TRBJ1-1	CASSLDFQGSVWNTEAFF	TGTGCCAGCAGCTTAGATTTCCAGGGGTCTGTTTGGAACACTGAAGCTTTCTTT
TRBV6-1	-	-	TRBJ2-7	CASSDLSGQRNEQYF	TGTGCCAGCAGTGACCTCTCGGGACAAAGGAACGAGCAGTACTTC
TRBV7-6	TRBD2	-	TRBJ2-7	CASSPGLAGAYEQYF	TGTGCCAGCAGCCCGGGACTAGCGGGGGCCTACGAGCAGTACTTC
TRBV7-2	-	-	TRBJ2-7	CASSPPHTYEQYF	TGTGCCAGCAGCCCACCGCACACCTACGAGCAGTACTTC
TRBV2	-	few	TRBJ1-1	CASSESGGGTEAFF	TGTGCCAGCAGTGAATCTGGGGGAGGCACTGAAGCTTTCTTT
TRBV7-3	-	once	TRBJ1-2	CASGIGQGNYGYTF	TGTGCCAGCGGGATCGGGCAGGGAAACTATGGCTACACCTTC
TRBV5-4	-	-	TRBJ1-1	CASSNPRGLNTEAFF	TGTGCCAGCAGCAACCCTAGAGGCCTGAACACTGAAGCTTTCTTT
TRBV30	TRBD1	-	TRBJ2-2	CAWSVRDRDTGELFF	TGTGCCTGGAGTGTACGGGACAGGGACACCGGGGAGCTGTTTTTT